The 12 T cell receptor beta chains in this list originate from one sample, sequenced in a study of blood T cells in healthy people across ages. Primers used in a second PCR of about 6 to 11 cycles were a sample-barcoded 5' primer and a J-beta primer mix. TCRdb reprocessed the 5' RACE reads with MiXCR, giving one entry per CDR3 protein. The sample lists 900,000 to 950,000 distinct CDR3 sequences; about 27% were seen once. These same data were also listed under a study on T cells of mothers and their children.

Sample: blood. The receptors were sampled from a woman between 40 and 55 years old in good health.

This clonotype has a handful of counts. The rearrangement joins TRBV6-5 to TRBJ2-1, with D tentatively TRBD1 or TRBD2 (5 bases each). The germline CDR1 and CDR2 sequences are MNHEY and SVGAGI. This CDR3 is 16 amino acids long. V was cut by 0 bases and J by 7 bases, with 16 bases left in between. The CDR3 here is CASSYSDRPGPNEQFF. The DNA of the CDR3 is TGTGCCAGCAGTTACTCCGACAGACCGGGGCCAAATGAGCAGTTCTTC.

The CDR3 protein is CASSYIRAGNQPQHF. CDR3 nucleotide sequence: TGTGCCAGCAGTTACATTCGGGCAGGGAATCAGCCCCAGCATTTT. J is TRBJ1-5 and V is TRBV6-6; D might be TRBD1 (5 bases). Between the trimmed V and J ends, which lost 2 bases and 4 bases, there was a span of 12 bases. The CDR3 has 15 residues. Germline CDR1 reads MNHNY; CDR2 reads SVGAGI (reference sequence).

Concerning this clonotype itself: The CDR3 ends on some other residue instead of the conserved phenylalanine or tryptophan, so this is likely a read error. The chain has TRBV20-1 and TRBJ2-5, with 7 bases aligning to TRBD2. Per the germline V gene, CDR1 is DFQATT and CDR2 is SNEGSKA (reference sequence). The ends lost 2 bases at V and 5 bases at J; junction bases unmatched: 2. The CDR3 length is 12 residues. This CDR3 reads CSARILAETQYV. The CDR3 DNA is TGCAGTGCTAGAATACTAGCGGAGACCCAGTACGTC.

About this clonotype itself: Compared with germline, one end of the junction differs, possibly owing to a read error. The chain employs TRBV3-1 and TRBJ1-2; 7 nucleotides agree with TRBD1. Germline values: CDR1 LGHDT, CDR2 YNNKEL (reference sequence). The CDR3 spans 14 residues. Here the CDR3 reads CTSSYPGQAYGYTF. The CDR3 coding sequence is TGTACCAGCAGCTATCCCGGACAGGCCTATGGCTACACCTTC.

This clonotype was seen more than once but under ten times. The chain is built from TRBV6-1 and TRBJ2-3; TRBD1 matches 7 bases. This CDR3 region has 17 residues. V was pared by 7 bases and J by 2 bases, with 15 bases of the junction left unmatched. Germline V gene sequence: CDR1 MNHNS, CDR2 SASEGT. CDR3 sequence reads: CASKRDRQGSSTDTQYF. The CDR3 DNA reads TGTGCCAGCAAAAGGGACCGACAGGGATCCTCCACAGATACGCAGTATTTT.

Concerning this clonotype: This may arise from a read error, as a much more abundant clone is one base away. This rearrangement joins TRBV28 to TRBJ2-7, with TRBD2 matching 9 bases. The CDR3 has 17 amino acids. The germline CDR1 and CDR2 sequences are MDHEN and SYDVKM. V dropped 4 bases and J dropped 2; count of bases not matched to a gene: 12. The CDR3 protein is CASSSLWASGVPYEQYF. In nucleotides, the CDR3 is TGTGCCAGCAGTTCCCTCTGGGCTAGCGGGGTCCCCTACGAGCAGTACTTC.

This clonotype has at least ten counts. The chain employs TRBV9 and TRBJ2-6, with D unresolved. V shed 3 bases and J shed 0 bases, with 4 bases lying between them. The V gene's germline CDR1 is SGDLS and CDR2 YYNGEE. This CDR3 is built from 14 residues. Here the CDR3 DNA reads TGTGCCAGCAGCGGGGTCTCTGGGGCCAACGTCCTGACTTTC. It is translated as CASSGVSGANVLTF.

The table lists this clonotype with a few counts. The chain couples TRBV12-3 or TRBV12-4 to TRBJ1-1, with D possibly TRBD1 on 6 matching bases. With 3 bases removed from V and 4 bases from J, the gap between germline ends came to 18 bases. The CDR3 spans 16 residues. As DNA, the CDR3 is TGTGCCAGCAGTTTGGGTGGGGGCGGTAGGGGCACTGAAGCTTTCTTT. Its translation is CASSLGGGGRGTEAFF.

This sequence joins TRBV11-2 and TRBJ1-1, with 8 bases that match TRBD1. The CDR3 has 16 residues. Germline CDR1 is SGHAT and CDR2 is FQNNGV. V lost 5 bases and J lost 0; bases outside the gene matches: 8. The DNA for the CDR3 is TGTGCCAGCAGCAACAGGGGGAGGGGGATGAACACTGAAGCTTTCTTT. Amino acid sequence: CASSNRGRGMNTEAFF.

The chain links TRBV9 to TRBJ1-6; D remains unclear. Trimming pared 6 bases from V and 6 bases from J, leaving 16 bases between. This CDR3 spans 15 amino acids. Germline CDR1 SGDLS, CDR2 YYNGEE. CDR3 sequence reads: CASTPGVKPNSPLHF. The CDR3 region has the DNA TGTGCCAGCACTCCTGGGGTAAAACCTAATTCACCCCTCCACTTT.

The chain uses TRBV30 and TRBJ2-4, with D possibly matching TRBD1 (5 bases). The CDR3 extends over 13 amino acids. The germline gives CDR1 GTSNPN, CDR2 SVGIG (reference sequence). V lost 5 bases and J lost 13, with 21 bases in between. CDR3: CAWLRVGSVQQYF. CDR3 coding DNA: TGTGCCTGGCTCAGGGTGGGGTCCGTGCAGCAGTACTTC. Full variable domain (rest looked up from reference TRBV30 and TRBJ2-4): SQTIHQWPATLVQPVGSPLSLECTVEGTSNPNLYWYRQAAGRGLQLLFYSVGIGQISSEVPQNLSASRPQDRQFILSSKKLLLSDSGFYLCAWLRVGSVQQYFGAGTRLSVL.

This clonotype showed up just a few times. This may be a read error, as it is one base from a much larger clone. This chain connects TRBV20-1 to TRBJ2-7; D ambiguous. V was trimmed by 0 bases and J by 3 bases, leaving 12 bases between them. CDR3 length equals 14 residues. Germline CDR1 is DFQATT and CDR2 is SNEGSKA (reference sequence). The CDR3 nucleotides read TGCAGTGCTAGAGATGTCACCCTGGACTACGAGCAGTACTTC. This gives the protein CSARDVTLDYEQYF.